A selection of T cell receptor beta chains follows, all from one sample in a study of blood T cell repertoires in COVID-19. Clones were read by immunoSEQ multiplex PCR, and TCRdb kept only the in-frame ones, dropping some. The sample comprises roughly 200,000 clones, 82% of which are singletons, and roughly 5% rests with the top ten. Sequencing was performed on PBMCs or T cells enriched from blood (not recorded which). These receptor sequences come from a woman aged 60-75 years with acute COVID-19. Each CDR3 is given with its conserved first and last residue. D genes are given only for firm matches. Expanded clones are given a class, and other clones once, few, many or no size at all.

>TRBJ1-4|-|once|TRBV19
TGTGCCAGTAGTATAGAGAGGCGAATCTCTGGAAAACTGTTTTTT
CASSIERRISGKLFF
>TRBJ1-1|-|-|TRBV11-2
TGTGCCAGCAGCTTGGGGCAGTCGTGGACTGAAGCTTTCTTT
CASSLGQSWTEAFF
>TRBJ2-4|-|few|TRBV12-2
TGTGCAAGTCGCCTCGGACTCTCGGCCGGGTACTTC
CASRLGLSAGYF
>TRBJ1-6|-|-|TRBV6-5
TGTGCCAGCAGTTACTCGAGACTAGGGAGGAATTCACCCCTCCACTTT
CASSYSRLGRNSPLHF
>TRBJ1-2|-|-|TRBV7-2
TGTGCCAGCAGCCCCTTCGGAGCGGGCTACACCTTC
CASSPFGAGYTF
>TRBJ1-2|-|-|TRBV5-1
TGCGCCAGCAGCTTGGGAACAGCCAACTATGGCTACACCTTC
CASSLGTANYGYTF
>TRBJ1-3|-|-|TRBV27
TGTGCCAGCAGTTCCACAGGGCTAGGAAACACCATATATTTT
CASSSTGLGNTIYF
>TRBJ1-2|-|-|TRBV29-1
TGCAGCGGTCTAAGGGGGACGGACTATGGCTACACCTTC
CSGLRGTDYGYTF
>TRBJ2-3|-|-|TRBV2
TGTGCCAGCAATCCATTCCCGCGAGATACGCAGTATTTT
CASNPFPRDTQYF
>TRBJ2-7|TRBD2|once|TRBV29-1
TGCAGCGCCAGGGGAGCGGGAGAAGTACACGAGCAGTACTTC
CSARGAGEVHEQYF
>TRBJ2-5|TRBD2|-|TRBV29-1
TGCAGCGGGACTAGCGGGAGGGTTGGAGAGACCCAGTACTTC
CSGTSGRVGETQYF
>TRBJ2-1|-|many|TRBV2
TGTGCCAGCGGAGACTTCCTCATGAATGAGCAGTTCTTC
CASGDFLMNEQFF
>TRBJ1-6|-|-|TRBV2
TGTGCCAGCACCCCGAGGACATTGGTTTCACCCCTCCACTTT
CASTPRTLVSPLHF
>TRBJ1-2|-|-|TRBV5-4
TGTGCCAGCAGCTCGGTTGAGAGGAACTATGGCTACACCTTC
CASSSVERNYGYTF
>TRBJ2-5|TRBD2|-|TRBV5-1
TGCGCCAGCAGTTCCGGGACTACCCAAGAGACCCAGTACTTC
CASSSGTTQETQYF
>TRBJ2-1|-|-|TRBV11-3
TGTGCCAGCAGCTTGGGGAGACTCAACCTCGGTGAGCAGTTCTTC
CASSLGRLNLGEQFF
>TRBJ2-5|TRBD1|-|TRBV9
TGTGCCAGCAGCGTAGATACAGGGGCCGTCCAAGAGACCCAGTACTTC
CASSVDTGAVQETQYF
>TRBJ2-6|-|-|TRBV5-5
TGTGCCAGCAGCTTCAGGGGTTCTGGGGCCAACGTCCTGACTTTC
CASSFRGSGANVLTF
>TRBJ2-1|TRBD2|-|TRBV7-2
TGTGCCAGCAGCTTAGCCGGGACTACCCCCTCCTACAATGAGCAGTTCTTC
CASSLAGTTPSYNEQFF
>TRBJ2-7|TRBD2|-|TRBV7-9
TGTGCCAGCAGCTTATCTGTAGCGGGAGCATACGAGCAGTACTTC
CASSLSVAGAYEQYF
>TRBJ2-5|TRBD1|-|TRBV3-1/TRBV3-2
TGTGCCAGCAGGACAGGGTTGACAGAGACCCAGTACTTC
CASRTGLTETQYF
>TRBJ2-3|-|-|TRBV5-1
TGCGCCAGCACCCTCAGGGACACAGATACGCAGTATTTT
CASTLRDTDTQYF
>TRBJ1-2|-|-|TRBV7-9
TGTGCCAGCAGTCCGCAGGGAGGTAGAAGCTACACCTTC
CASSPQGGRSYTF
>TRBJ1-2|-|once|TRBV19
TGTGCCAGTAGTCCTCGGAGGGACGGGAACTATGGCTACACCTTC
CASSPRRDGNYGYTF
>TRBJ2-2|-|-|TRBV24-1
TGTGCCACCAGTGATTCCCTGGGGGGTTTGACCGGGGAGCTGTTTTTT
CATSDSLGGLTGELFF
>TRBJ1-5|-|-|TRBV13
TGTGCCAGCAGCTTCACAGGTGGCAATCAGCCCCAGCATTTT
CASSFTGGNQPQHF
>TRBJ2-3|-|-|TRBV4-1
TGCGCCAGCAGCCATACCCGGAGCGGGTCCAGCACAGATACGCAGTATTTT
CASSHTRSGSSTDTQYF
>TRBJ2-3|TRBD2|few|TRBV7-2
TGTGCCAGCAGCCCCCAAGGAGCGGGGGGAAGAGATACGCAGTATTTT
CASSPQGAGGRDTQYF
>TRBJ2-7|-|once|TRBV6-5
TGTGCCAGCAGTTACTCCGGGGGGCAGTACTTC
CASSYSGGQYF
>TRBJ1-3|-|few|TRBV7-2
TGTGCCAGCAGCTTAATATCTAGAGGAGGGGACACCATATATTTT
CASSLISRGGDTIYF